A selection of T cell receptor beta chains follows, all from one sample in a study of T cell clones after liver transplantation. Assay: immunoSEQ multiplex PCR; the TCRdb copy retains only in-frame clones and omits some. This table holds under 90,000 clones, roughly 80% found once. The material sequenced was CD4+ T cells from blood, taken before liver transplant. These TCRs come from a human donor who received a liver transplant. Both conserved end residues are part of each CDR3. D genes are given only for firm matches. Only some rows state a clone size, as once, few, many or a class for expanded clones.

. TRBJ2-6 . TRBV7-1 CASSACNHEDQSRANVLTF TGTGCCAGCAGCGCATGTAATCACGAGGACCAAAGTCGGGCCAACGTCCTGACTTTC
TRBD1 TRBJ1-4 once TRBV5-1 CASARQGAGGTNEKLFF TGCGCCAGCGCCCGACAGGGGGCGGGTGGAACTAATGAAAAACTGTTTTTT
. TRBJ1-1 . TRBV18 CASSPERVTEAFF TGTGCCAGCTCACCAGAAAGGGTCACTGAAGCTTTCTTT
. TRBJ1-5 . TRBV19 CATQDSETPNQPQHF TGTGCCACCCAAGACTCAGAAACCCCAAATCAGCCCCAGCATTTT
. TRBJ2-6 . TRBV28 CASSSLYYPYLSSGANVLTF TGTGCCAGCAGTTCCCTTTACTACCCGTACCTAAGCTCTGGGGCCAACGTCCTGACTTTC
TRBD2 TRBJ2-1 . TRBV14 CASSQGPAGGPYNEQFF TGTGCCAGCAGCCAAGGTCCAGCGGGAGGGCCGTACAATGAGCAGTTCTTC
. TRBJ2-3 . TRBV18 CASSPQVSDTQYF TGTGCCAGCTCACCACAAGTATCAGATACGCAGTATTTT
TRBD2 TRBJ2-3 . TRBV14 CASSQDRLAAYTDTQYF TGTGCCAGCAGCCAAGATCGGCTAGCGGCCTACACAGATACGCAGTATTTT
. TRBJ1-2 few TRBV18 CASSPRQVQGGNYGYTF TGTGCCAGCTCACCGAGACAGGTACAGGGCGGTAACTATGGCTACACCTTC
. TRBJ2-2 . TRBV5-1 CASSIQGRMNTGELFF TGCGCCAGCAGCATCCAGGGGAGGATGAACACCGGGGAGCTGTTTTTT
TRBD1 TRBJ2-7 . TRBV6-1 CASRYRGDVEQYF TGTGCCAGCAGGTACAGGGGGGACGTAGAGCAGTACTTC
. TRBJ1-4 once TRBV6-1 CASSEFGIGEKLFF TGTGCCAGCAGTGAATTCGGTATAGGGGAAAAACTGTTTTTT
. TRBJ2-7 . TRBV5-4 CASSLSSEEDEQYF TGTGCCAGCAGCCTTTCCTCGGAGGAGGACGAGCAGTACTTC
TRBD1 TRBJ2-3 . TRBV4-1 CASSQEGTGGDTQYF TGCGCCAGCAGCCAAGAAGGGACAGGGGGTGATACGCAGTATTTT
. TRBJ2-7 once TRBV15 CATSRDSAGNEQYF TGTGCCACCAGCAGAGATTCCGCGGGCAACGAGCAGTACTTC
TRBD1 TRBJ1-3 . TRBV6-4 CASSDSEGASSSGNTIYF TGTGCCAGCAGTGACTCGGAGGGGGCTTCAAGCTCTGGAAACACCATATATTTT
TRBD2 TRBJ2-7 medium-sized TRBV10-2 CASNHKAGGGEQYF TGCGCCAGCAATCATAAAGCGGGAGGGGGCGAGCAGTACTTC
. TRBJ2-3 . TRBV9 CASSRPGRTDTQYF TGTGCCAGCAGCCGCCCCGGACGCACAGATACGCAGTATTTT
. TRBJ2-7 . TRBV2 CASNLLGGEQYF TGTGCCAGCAACCTGCTCGGAGGCGAGCAGTACTTC
TRBD1 TRBJ2-1 . TRBV6-6 CASRSPGQGRGEQFF TGTGCCAGCAGATCCCCGGGACAGGGGAGAGGAGAGCAGTTCTTC
. TRBJ2-2 . TRBV5-4 CASSLVSGNTGELFF TGTGCCAGCAGCTTGGTTAGCGGAAACACCGGGGAGCTGTTTTTT
TRBD1 TRBJ1-4 . TRBV6-6 CASSLQGAGNEKLFF TGTGCCAGCAGTTTACAGGGGGCTGGTAATGAAAAACTGTTTTTT
. TRBJ1-1 few TRBV7-2 CASSLAPWRGNTEAFF TGTGCCAGCAGCTTAGCCCCCTGGAGAGGGAACACTGAAGCTTTCTTT
. TRBJ1-5 few TRBV7-8 CASSLSGMGSVRPQHF TGTGCCAGCAGCTTATCTGGGATGGGCAGCGTTAGGCCCCAGCATTTT
. TRBJ1-4 . TRBV27 CASSRAGANEKLFF TGTGCCAGCTCTCGGGCAGGAGCTAATGAAAAACTGTTTTTT
. TRBJ2-1 once TRBV7-9 CASSLKGGIAGLNEQFF TGTGCCAGCAGCTTAAAGGGAGGAATCGCGGGTCTCAATGAGCAGTTCTTC
TRBD1 TRBJ1-3 few TRBV7-6 CASSFGTGVGNTIYF TGTGCCAGCAGCTTCGGGACAGGGGTTGGAAACACCATATATTTT
TRBD1 TRBJ2-2 . TRBV10-1 CASSPGQGPNTGELFF TGCGCCAGCAGTCCCGGACAGGGACCCAACACCGGGGAGCTGTTTTTT
TRBD2 TRBJ2-2 once TRBV19 CASSIIAGTNTGELFF TGTGCCAGTAGTATCATAGCGGGCACGAACACCGGGGAGCTGTTTTTT
. TRBJ2-7 few TRBV19 CASSIGAFSSYEQYF TGTGCCAGTAGTATAGGGGCTTTCAGCTCCTACGAGCAGTACTTC
. TRBJ2-2 once TRBV5-4 CASSLQNTGELFF TGTGCCAGCAGCTTACAGAACACCGGGGAGCTGTTTTTT
. TRBJ1-1 . TRBV14 CASSFPQTGNTEAFF TGTGCCAGCAGCTTCCCCCAGACGGGGAACACTGAAGCTTTCTTT
TRBD1 TRBJ1-5 . TRBV10-2 CASRPAGDRVPDQPQHF TGCGCCAGCAGACCCGCCGGAGACAGGGTCCCCGATCAGCCCCAGCATTTT
. TRBJ2-1 . TRBV5-1 CASSADQYNEQFF TGCGCCAGCAGCGCCGACCAATACAATGAGCAGTTCTTC
TRBD2 TRBJ2-7 . TRBV9 CASSVGGLAGGHYEQYF TGTGCCAGCAGCGTAGGAGGGCTAGCGGGAGGACACTACGAGCAGTACTTC
. TRBJ2-6 . TRBV5-1 CASSTMTASGANVLTF TGCGCCAGCAGCACAATGACAGCCTCTGGGGCCAACGTCCTGACTTTC
TRBD1 TRBJ2-7 . TRBV5-6 CASSLAGTVYEQYF TGTGCCAGCAGCTTGGCCGGGACAGTCTACGAGCAGTACTTC
TRBD2 TRBJ2-1 few TRBV5-6 CASSLRLAGYNEQFF TGTGCCAGCAGCTTGCGGCTAGCGGGATACAATGAGCAGTTCTTC
. TRBJ1-1 . TRBV6-1 CASSGGQLNTEAFF TGTGCCAGCAGTGGCGGACAGCTGAACACTGAAGCTTTCTTT
TRBD2 TRBJ2-7 . TRBV9 CASSVGSGRGTYEQYF TGTGCCAGCAGCGTAGGTAGCGGGAGGGGAACCTACGAGCAGTACTTC
. TRBJ1-1 . TRBV7-3 CASSLGSGNTEAFF TGTGCCAGCAGCTTAGGGTCAGGGAACACTGAAGCTTTCTTT
TRBD1 TRBJ1-1 few TRBV5-1 CASSAYRTGGTEAFF TGCGCCAGCAGCGCCTACAGGACAGGGGGCACTGAAGCTTTCTTT
. TRBJ1-3 . TRBV10-1 CASGAGNTIYF TGCGCCTCGGGGGCTGGAAACACCATATATTTT
. TRBJ1-5 . TRBV19 CASSPRGNQPQHF TGTGCCAGTAGTCCCCGGGGGAATCAGCCCCAGCATTTT
. TRBJ2-1 few TRBV5-4 CASSKAEPYNEQFF TGTGCCAGCAGCAAAGCGGAGCCCTACAATGAGCAGTTCTTC
. TRBJ1-5 few TRBV30 CAWSVKGWGNNQPQHF TGTGCCTGGAGTGTAAAAGGGTGGGGAAACAATCAGCCCCAGCATTTT
. TRBJ2-7 . TRBV19 CASRRQDAYEQYF TGTGCCAGTAGGCGACAGGACGCCTACGAGCAGTACTTC
. TRBJ2-3 once TRBV7-2 CASSLNGRMTQYF TGTGCCAGCAGCTTAAATGGGAGGATGACGCAGTATTTT
. TRBJ2-7 . TRBV28 CASPDGSSGEQYF TGTGCCAGCCCGGACGGATCTAGTGGGGAGCAGTACTTC
. TRBJ1-1 few TRBV30 CAWSPKGRQGTEAFF TGTGCCTGGAGCCCGAAGGGACGGCAAGGCACTGAAGCTTTCTTT
. TRBJ1-2 . TRBV28 CASSSLRVGGNYGYTF TGTGCCAGCAGTTCCTTACGAGTGGGGGGGAACTATGGCTACACCTTC
. TRBJ2-2 . TRBV5-1 CASSLRGAVTGELFF TGCGCCAGCAGCTTGAGGGGGGCTGTCACCGGGGAGCTGTTTTTT
. TRBJ1-1 . TRBV2 CASGMTMGGTEAFF TGTGCCAGCGGCATGACAATGGGGGGGACTGAAGCTTTCTTT
. TRBJ1-4 once TRBV27 CASSYRGYSEKLFF TGTGCCAGCAGTTATAGGGGTTATTCCGAAAAACTGTTTTTT
TRBD2 TRBJ2-1 . TRBV7-2 CASSFQGMSGRATNEQFF TGTGCCAGCAGCTTCCAAGGGATGAGCGGGAGGGCTACCAATGAGCAGTTCTTC
TRBD2 TRBJ2-5 . TRBV7-2 CASSLGTSGAGAQYF TGTGCCAGCAGCTTAGGGACTAGCGGAGCGGGGGCCCAGTACTTC
TRBD1 TRBJ2-3 . TRBV7-3 CASSLYGTAVTDTQYF TGTGCCAGCAGCTTATATGGGACAGCAGTCACAGATACGCAGTATTTT
. TRBJ2-2 once TRBV9 CASSRRAGELFF TGTGCCAGCAGCAGGCGGGCCGGGGAGCTGTTTTTT
. TRBJ1-1 once TRBV29-1 CSAQNTEAFF TGCAGCGCTCAGAACACTGAAGCTTTCTTT
. TRBJ2-6 . TRBV7-9 CASSSRRGVSGANVLTF TGTGCCAGCAGTTCCCGCCGTGGGGTCTCTGGGGCCAACGTCCTGACTTTC